Listed below are T cell receptor beta chains from one sample, sequenced in a study of identical twins. TCRdb re-called the 5' RACE reads through MiXCR, storing one row per CDR3 protein. Of hundreds of thousands of distinct CDR3 sequences listed, roughly 9% were seen once; the top ten hold about 7.1%. The data also belong to a second study, concerning yellow fever vaccine responses in identical twins.

The sequenced sample was CD8+ T cells sorted from blood. The receptor source for this set is a woman aged 18-30 years in good health. Each CDR3 is given with its conserved first and last residue. Each record gives: D gene, CDR3 length, J gene, clone size, V gene, CDR3 DNA, CDR3 protein. The D gene is left open where the match is weak. Only part of the rows carry a size: once, few, many, or a class if the clone is expanded.

d_gene: TRBD1; len: 15; j_gene: TRBJ1-5; abundance: many; v_gene: TRBV28; CDR3nt: TGTGCCAGCAGTTTAGGGACAGGGAACAATCAGCCCCAGCATTTT; CDR3aa: CASSLGTGNNQPQHF
d_gene: -; len: 13; j_gene: TRBJ2-7; abundance: many; v_gene: TRBV27; CDR3nt: TGTGCCAGCAGTTTAGGGTCAGCCTACGAGCAGTACTTC; CDR3aa: CASSLGSAYEQYF
d_gene: TRBD2; len: 17; j_gene: TRBJ2-5; abundance: -; v_gene: TRBV6-4; CDR3nt: TGTGCCAGCAGTGGTCATCGTAGCGGGGGCCCCTGGGAGACCCAGTACTTC; CDR3aa: CASSGHRSGGPWETQYF
d_gene: -; len: 14; j_gene: TRBJ1-2; abundance: many; v_gene: TRBV20-1; CDR3nt: TGCAGTGCCCAGGGCCGTCAGGTGGACTATGGCTACACCTTC; CDR3aa: CSAQGRQVDYGYTF
d_gene: -; len: 16; j_gene: TRBJ2-7; abundance: few; v_gene: TRBV4-1; CDR3nt: TGCGCCAGCAGCCAGGAGCTTGGGACTGGTTCCTACGAGCAGTACTTC; CDR3aa: CASSQELGTGSYEQYF
d_gene: -; len: 14; j_gene: TRBJ2-6; abundance: -; v_gene: TRBV6-4; CDR3nt: TGTGCCAGCGGTACGACGTCTGGGGCCAACGTCCTGACTTTC; CDR3aa: CASGTTSGANVLTF
d_gene: TRBD1; len: 17; j_gene: TRBJ2-3; abundance: -; v_gene: TRBV12-3/TRBV12-4; CDR3nt: TGTGCCAGCCTCGACAGGGCGGGTGGTGCGATAACAGATACGCAGTATTTT; CDR3aa: CASLDRAGGAITDTQYF
d_gene: -; len: 13; j_gene: TRBJ2-2; abundance: -; v_gene: TRBV7-6; CDR3nt: TGTGCCAGCAGCTTAGCGTTTGGTGGGGAGCTGTTTTTT; CDR3aa: CASSLAFGGELFF
d_gene: TRBD2; len: 15; j_gene: TRBJ2-7; abundance: many; v_gene: TRBV13; CDR3nt: TGTGCCAGCAGCTCAGGACTAGCGGCCACCTACGAGCAGTACTTC; CDR3aa: CASSSGLAATYEQYF
d_gene: -; len: 11; j_gene: TRBJ1-1; abundance: few; v_gene: TRBV30; CDR3nt: TGTGCCTGGAGTATTGGTCGGGAAGCTTTCTTT; CDR3aa: CAWSIGREAFF
d_gene: TRBD1; len: 14; j_gene: TRBJ2-7; abundance: few; v_gene: TRBV5-1; CDR3nt: TGCGCCAGCAGCGAAGGACAGGGGATCTACGAGCAGTACTTC; CDR3aa: CASSEGQGIYEQYF
d_gene: -; len: 14; j_gene: TRBJ2-7; abundance: -; v_gene: TRBV2; CDR3nt: TGTGCCAGCAAGGGCCCGGGACGTACCTACGAGCAGTACTTC; CDR3aa: CASKGPGRTYEQYF
d_gene: -; len: 14; j_gene: TRBJ2-3; abundance: many; v_gene: TRBV28; CDR3nt: TGTGCCAGCAGTTCACCCAGCAGCACGGCTACGCAGTATTTT; CDR3aa: CASSSPSSTATQYF
d_gene: -; len: 15; j_gene: TRBJ1-2; abundance: -; v_gene: TRBV27; CDR3nt: TGTGCCAGCAGTTTAGCGAGGGGCGCGAACTATGGCTACACCTTC; CDR3aa: CASSLARGANYGYTF
d_gene: TRBD2; len: 17; j_gene: TRBJ2-2; abundance: few; v_gene: TRBV4-1; CDR3nt: TGCGCCAGCAGCCAAGATGACGGACTAGGGGCGGACGGGGAGCTGTTTTTT; CDR3aa: CASSQDDGLGADGELFF
d_gene: -; len: 14; j_gene: TRBJ2-4; abundance: many; v_gene: TRBV20-1; CDR3nt: TGCAGTACCCGGGACACCGTAGCCAAAAACATTCAGTACTTC; CDR3aa: CSTRDTVAKNIQYF
d_gene: -; len: 13; j_gene: TRBJ2-7; abundance: few; v_gene: TRBV20-1; CDR3nt: TGCAGTGCCTACAGCCTAGGCTCCTACGAGCAGTACTTC; CDR3aa: CSAYSLGSYEQYF
d_gene: TRBD1; len: 11; j_gene: TRBJ1-1; abundance: many; v_gene: TRBV5-1; CDR3nt: TGCGCCAGCGGCCAGGGACAGGAAGCTTTCTTT; CDR3aa: CASGQGQEAFF
d_gene: -; len: 17; j_gene: TRBJ2-2; abundance: -; v_gene: TRBV4-3; CDR3nt: TGCGCCAGCAGCCAAGATCCCCCGGGCGCGAACACCGGGGAGCTGTTTTTT; CDR3aa: CASSQDPPGANTGELFF
d_gene: TRBD2; len: 18; j_gene: TRBJ2-3; abundance: many; v_gene: TRBV3-1; CDR3nt: TGTGCCAGCAGCCCAGGACTAGCGGGGGGGCGGAACACAGATACGCAGTATTTT; CDR3aa: CASSPGLAGGRNTDTQYF
d_gene: TRBD2; len: 15; j_gene: TRBJ2-3; abundance: many; v_gene: TRBV4-2; CDR3nt: TGTGCCAGCAGCCAACTAGCGGGGGACACAGATACGCAGTATTTT; CDR3aa: CASSQLAGDTDTQYF
d_gene: TRBD2; len: 19; j_gene: TRBJ2-7; abundance: many; v_gene: TRBV11-1; CDR3nt: TGTGCCAGCAGCTCATTTATAGGTCCCAGCGGGAGGGCCGACGAGGAGCAGTACTTC; CDR3aa: CASSSFIGPSGRADEEQYF
d_gene: -; len: 15; j_gene: TRBJ2-1; abundance: -; v_gene: TRBV6-5; CDR3nt: TGTGCCAGCAGTTACTCCGCGATCTCCTACAATGAGCAGTTCTTC; CDR3aa: CASSYSAISYNEQFF
d_gene: -; len: 17; j_gene: TRBJ2-3; abundance: -; v_gene: TRBV7-9; CDR3nt: TGTGCCAGCAGCTTAGCAGGGACATCGGTTTACACAGATACGCAGTATTTT; CDR3aa: CASSLAGTSVYTDTQYF
d_gene: TRBD2; len: 15; j_gene: TRBJ2-3; abundance: -; v_gene: TRBV19; CDR3nt: TGTGCCAGTAGTAAGGGACTAGCGGTCACAGATACGCAGTATTTT; CDR3aa: CASSKGLAVTDTQYF
d_gene: -; len: 16; j_gene: TRBJ2-6; abundance: -; v_gene: TRBV4-3; CDR3nt: TGCGCCAGCAGCCAAGCTCTTTCTGGCTTGGCTAACGTCCTGACTTTC; CDR3aa: CASSQALSGLANVLTF
d_gene: TRBD1; len: 15; j_gene: TRBJ2-5; abundance: few; v_gene: TRBV4-3; CDR3nt: TGCGCCAGCAGCCAAGTGGACAGGGAAGGAGAGACCCAGTACTTC; CDR3aa: CASSQVDREGETQYF
d_gene: TRBD1; len: 15; j_gene: TRBJ2-7; abundance: few; v_gene: TRBV5-6; CDR3nt: TGTGCCAGCAGCCTAAGGGACAGGACGACCTACGAGCAGTACTTC; CDR3aa: CASSLRDRTTYEQYF
d_gene: -; len: 15; j_gene: TRBJ2-5; abundance: -; v_gene: TRBV11-2; CDR3nt: TGTGCCAGCAGCTTAGACCCCGGGGGCGAAGAGACCCAGTACTTC; CDR3aa: CASSLDPGGEETQYF
d_gene: -; len: 16; j_gene: TRBJ2-1; abundance: -; v_gene: TRBV7-9; CDR3nt: TGTGCCAGCAGCCAAACCGTCGGGGGTGCCTACAATGAGCAGTTCTTC; CDR3aa: CASSQTVGGAYNEQFF
d_gene: -; len: 16; j_gene: TRBJ1-1; abundance: -; v_gene: TRBV4-1; CDR3nt: TGCGCCAGCAGCCAAGATGGTGGAGGGACACCTTTAGGAGCTTTCTTT; CDR3aa: CASSQDGGGTPLGAFF
d_gene: TRBD2; len: 15; j_gene: TRBJ2-1; abundance: -; v_gene: TRBV2; CDR3nt: TGTGCCAGCAGTGAAGGGACTAGCGGGGGCAATGAGCAGTTCTTC; CDR3aa: CASSEGTSGGNEQFF
d_gene: TRBD1; len: 13; j_gene: TRBJ2-1; abundance: many; v_gene: TRBV29-1; CDR3nt: TGCAGCGTCAGAGGGGACAGCTACAATGAGCAGTTCTTC; CDR3aa: CSVRGDSYNEQFF
d_gene: -; len: 14; j_gene: TRBJ2-7; abundance: -; v_gene: TRBV7-8; CDR3nt: TGTGCCAGCAGCCTAAGTAGCGACTACTACGAGCAGTACTTC; CDR3aa: CASSLSSDYYEQYF
d_gene: TRBD1; len: 17; j_gene: TRBJ1-1; abundance: -; v_gene: TRBV4-3; CDR3nt: TGCGCCAGCAGCCAAGATCAAACAGGGGTCCTGAACACTGAAGCTTTCTTT; CDR3aa: CASSQDQTGVLNTEAFF
d_gene: -; len: 14; j_gene: TRBJ1-1; abundance: many; v_gene: TRBV19; CDR3nt: TGTGCCAGTAGTATCCCCAGCTTGAACACTGAAGCTTTCTTT; CDR3aa: CASSIPSLNTEAFF
d_gene: -; len: 13; j_gene: TRBJ1-1; abundance: many; v_gene: TRBV9; CDR3nt: TGTGCCAGCACCAACGTGGCCTCCACTGAAGCTTTCTTT; CDR3aa: CASTNVASTEAFF
d_gene: TRBD2; len: 18; j_gene: TRBJ2-1; abundance: -; v_gene: TRBV6-2/TRBV6-3; CDR3nt: TGTGCCAGCAGTTACTTTGCCCCTAGCGGGTACCTTTACAATGAGCAGTTCTTC; CDR3aa: CASSYFAPSGYLYNEQFF
d_gene: -; len: 17; j_gene: TRBJ1-6; abundance: -; v_gene: TRBV4-2; CDR3nt: TGTGCCAGCAGCGACAAACCAGGGGAACTTTATAATTCACCCCTCCACTTT; CDR3aa: CASSDKPGELYNSPLHF
d_gene: TRBD1; len: 16; j_gene: TRBJ2-2; abundance: many; v_gene: TRBV4-1; CDR3nt: TGCGCCAGCAGCCTCGCCGGGACAGGTCTCACCGGGGAGCTGTTTTTT; CDR3aa: CASSLAGTGLTGELFF
d_gene: TRBD2; len: 17; j_gene: TRBJ2-5; abundance: -; v_gene: TRBV29-1; CDR3nt: TGCAGCGGGGTGATTGGGAGGGAACCCCTGGCACAAGAGACCCAGTACTTC; CDR3aa: CSGVIGREPLAQETQYF
d_gene: TRBD1; len: 13; j_gene: TRBJ1-2; abundance: many; v_gene: TRBV7-9; CDR3nt: TGTGCCAGCAGCCTCGACAGGGCCCATGGCTACACCTTC; CDR3aa: CASSLDRAHGYTF
d_gene: -; len: 15; j_gene: TRBJ2-5; abundance: -; v_gene: TRBV14; CDR3nt: TGTGCCAGCAGCCCCCGTCTGGGGAGGCAAGAGACCCAGTACTTC; CDR3aa: CASSPRLGRQETQYF
d_gene: -; len: 13; j_gene: TRBJ2-7; abundance: few; v_gene: TRBV5-1; CDR3nt: TGCGCCAGCAGCGGGGAAGTGAGGTACGAGCAGTACTTC; CDR3aa: CASSGEVRYEQYF
d_gene: TRBD1; len: 13; j_gene: TRBJ2-1; abundance: -; v_gene: TRBV29-1; CDR3nt: TGCAGCGTTGAACCAGGACAGGAAGGTGAGCAGTTCTTC; CDR3aa: CSVEPGQEGEQFF
d_gene: -; len: 15; j_gene: TRBJ2-6; abundance: many; v_gene: TRBV12-3/TRBV12-4; CDR3nt: TGTGCCAGCAGCCCGGAGGTCTCTGGGGCCAACGTCCTGACTTTC; CDR3aa: CASSPEVSGANVLTF